Detailed here is one T cell receptor (beta chain). The data originate from a study of radiotherapy plus CTLA-4 blockade in lung cancer. Ipilimumab CTLA-4 blockade and focal radiation were given to patients with chemo-refractory metastatic non-small-cell lung cancer. Profiled with immunoSEQ multiplex PCR; TCRdb holds only in-frame clones, not every one. The data show about 51,000 clones, about three quarters seen once. V was clipped by 0 bases and J by 4 bases; unmatched bases: 7. The CDR3 is made up of 17 amino acids. CDR1 and CDR2 (germline): MGHRA, YSYEKL. V is TRBV4-1 and J is TRBJ2-3; 10 bases map to TRBD1. The source material was peripheral blood, sampled from a patient treated with radiotherapy plus ipilimumab. The sequence derives from a human donor with non-small cell lung cancer whose response to radiotherapy plus ipilimumab could not be evaluated. The CDR3 loop reads CASSQDRGTGVADTQYF. The CDR3 region has the DNA TGCGCCAGCAGCCAAGATCGAGGGACAGGGGTGGCAGATACGCAGTATTTT.